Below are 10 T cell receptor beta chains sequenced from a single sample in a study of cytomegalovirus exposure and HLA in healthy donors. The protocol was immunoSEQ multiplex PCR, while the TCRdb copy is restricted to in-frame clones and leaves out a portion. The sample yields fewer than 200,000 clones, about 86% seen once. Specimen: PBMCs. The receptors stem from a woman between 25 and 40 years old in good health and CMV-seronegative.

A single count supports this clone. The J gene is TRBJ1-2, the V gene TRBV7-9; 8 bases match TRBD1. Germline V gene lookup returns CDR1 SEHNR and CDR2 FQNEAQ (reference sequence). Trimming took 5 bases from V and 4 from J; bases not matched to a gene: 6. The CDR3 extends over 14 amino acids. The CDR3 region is CASSLGTGSYGYTF. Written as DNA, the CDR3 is TGTGCCAGCAGCCTTGGGACAGGATCCTATGGCTACACCTTC.

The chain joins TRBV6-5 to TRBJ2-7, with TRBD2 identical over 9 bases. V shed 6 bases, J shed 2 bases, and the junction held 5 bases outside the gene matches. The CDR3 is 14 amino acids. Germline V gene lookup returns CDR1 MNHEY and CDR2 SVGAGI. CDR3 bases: TGTGCCAGCAGACCACTAGCGGGCCCCTACGAGCAGTACTTC. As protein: CASRPLAGPYEQYF.

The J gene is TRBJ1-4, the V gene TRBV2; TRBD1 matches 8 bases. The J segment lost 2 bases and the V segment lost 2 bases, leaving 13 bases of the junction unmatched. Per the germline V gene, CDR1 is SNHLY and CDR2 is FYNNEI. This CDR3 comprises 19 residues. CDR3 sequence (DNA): TGTGCCAGCAGTGAATTAGCCAGGGGGCTTACAACTACTAATGAAAAACTGTTTTTT. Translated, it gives CASSELARGLTTTNEKLFF.

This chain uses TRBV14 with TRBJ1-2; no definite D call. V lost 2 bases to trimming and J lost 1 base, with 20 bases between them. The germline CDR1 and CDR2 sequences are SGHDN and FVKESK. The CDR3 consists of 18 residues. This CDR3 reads CASSQQDPRGSYNYGYTF. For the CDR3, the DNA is TGTGCCAGCAGCCAACAGGATCCCCGAGGGTCCTATAACTATGGCTACACCTTC. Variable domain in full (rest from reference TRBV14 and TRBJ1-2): EAGVTQFPSHSVIEKGQTVTLRCDPISGHDNLYWYRRVMGKEIKFLLHFVKESKQDESGMPNNRFLAERTGGTYSTLKVQPAELEDSGVYFCASSQQDPRGSYNYGYTFGSGTRLTVV.

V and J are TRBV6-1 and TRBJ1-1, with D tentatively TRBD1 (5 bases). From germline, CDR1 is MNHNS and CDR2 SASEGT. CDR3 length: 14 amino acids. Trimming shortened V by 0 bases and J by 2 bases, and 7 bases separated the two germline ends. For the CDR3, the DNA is TGTGCCAGCAGTGAAGCGCAGGGAAACACTGAAGCTTTCTTT. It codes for CASSEAQGNTEAFF.

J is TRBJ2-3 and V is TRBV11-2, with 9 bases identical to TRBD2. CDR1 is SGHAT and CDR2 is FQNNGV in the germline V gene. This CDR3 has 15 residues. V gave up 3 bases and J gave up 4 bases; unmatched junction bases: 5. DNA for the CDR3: TGTGCCAGCAGCTTCAGAGCGGGGGGATCAGATACGCAGTATTTT. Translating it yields CASSFRAGGSDTQYF.

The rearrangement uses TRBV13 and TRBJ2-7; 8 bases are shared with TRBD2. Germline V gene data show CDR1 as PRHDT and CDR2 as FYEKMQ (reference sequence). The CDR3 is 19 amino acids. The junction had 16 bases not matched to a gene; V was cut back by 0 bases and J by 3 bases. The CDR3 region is CASSLGPPSGLGGSYEQYF. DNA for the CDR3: TGTGCCAGCAGCTTAGGCCCCCCTTCGGGACTAGGGGGGAGCTACGAGCAGTACTTC.

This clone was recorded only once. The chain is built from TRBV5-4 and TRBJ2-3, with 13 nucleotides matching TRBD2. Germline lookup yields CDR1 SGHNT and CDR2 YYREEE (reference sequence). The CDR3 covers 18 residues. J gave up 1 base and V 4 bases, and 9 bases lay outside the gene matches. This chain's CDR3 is CASSPRTSGGRRTDTQYF. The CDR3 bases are TGTGCCAGCAGCCCAAGGACTAGCGGGGGCCGTCGCACAGATACGCAGTATTTT.

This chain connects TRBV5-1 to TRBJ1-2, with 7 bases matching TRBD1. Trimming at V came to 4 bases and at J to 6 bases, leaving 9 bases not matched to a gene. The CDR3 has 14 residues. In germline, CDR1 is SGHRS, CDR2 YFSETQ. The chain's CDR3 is CASSPPGTADGYTF. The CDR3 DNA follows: TGCGCCAGCAGCCCCCCGGGGACAGCCGATGGCTACACCTTC.

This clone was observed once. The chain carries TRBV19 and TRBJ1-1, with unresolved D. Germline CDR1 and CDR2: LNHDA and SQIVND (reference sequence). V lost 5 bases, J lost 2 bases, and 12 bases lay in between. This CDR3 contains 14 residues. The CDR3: CASSAGKGNTEAFF. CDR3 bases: TGTGCCAGTAGTGCCGGGAAGGGTAACACTGAAGCTTTCTTT.